A selection of T cell receptor beta chains follows, all from one sample in a study of blood T cell repertoires in COVID-19. TCRdb's table, derived via immunoSEQ multiplex PCR, lists solely in-frame clones and lacks some. The sample shows 490,000 or so clones, about 88% of them seen only once. Sequenced input: PBMCs or T cells enriched from blood (not recorded which). The receptors derive from a woman aged 55 to 70 who had recovered from COVID-19. CDR3s include the opening cysteine and the closing phenylalanine or tryptophan. Each record gives: V gene, CDR3 length, J gene, clone size, D gene, CDR3 protein, CDR3 DNA. D genes are given only for firm matches. Part of the rows lack a size; the others show once, few, many or a class for expanded clones.

TRBV30,15,TRBJ2-7,NA,TRBD1,CAYRLGQETSYEQYF,TGTGCCTATCGACTGGGACAGGAGACCTCCTACGAGCAGTACTTC
TRBV7-9,14,TRBJ2-7,NA,TRBD2,CASSSTSGFYEQYF,TGTGCCAGCAGCTCGACTAGCGGGTTCTACGAGCAGTACTTC
TRBV2,14,TRBJ1-5,NA,NA,CASRRGNGNQPQHF,TGTGCCAGCCGGCGGGGGAATGGCAATCAGCCCCAGCATTTT
TRBV27,14,TRBJ1-3,NA,TRBD1,CASSDRGTGNTIYF,TGTGCCAGCAGCGACAGGGGCACTGGAAACACCATATATTTT
TRBV9,15,TRBJ2-5,NA,TRBD2,CASSQSGGVKETQYF,TGTGCCAGCAGTCAGAGCGGGGGGGTAAAAGAGACCCAGTACTTC
TRBV24-1,18,TRBJ2-3,NA,TRBD2,CATSDLGSSGGPTDTQYF,TGTGCCACCAGTGACCTCGGGTCTAGCGGGGGCCCCACAGATACGCAGTATTTT
TRBV9,15,TRBJ1-3,NA,TRBD1,CASSPQGFSGNTIYF,TGTGCCAGCAGCCCACAGGGGTTCTCTGGAAACACCATATATTTT
TRBV5-4,12,TRBJ1-2,NA,NA,CASSQDSYGYTF,TGTGCCAGCAGCCAGGACAGCTATGGCTACACCTTC
TRBV24-1,13,TRBJ1-2,once,NA,CAKGGPANYGYTF,TGTGCCAAAGGGGGACCTGCTAACTATGGCTACACCTTC
TRBV7-8,15,TRBJ2-3,NA,TRBD1,CASSPMTGMTDTQYF,TGTGCCAGCAGCCCTATGACAGGGATGACAGATACGCAGTATTTT
TRBV7-9,17,TRBJ2-3,NA,NA,CASSLSPWRGTGDTQYF,TGTGCCAGCAGCTTATCCCCCTGGAGGGGCACCGGGGATACGCAGTATTTT
TRBV10-3,15,TRBJ1-1,NA,TRBD1,CAISESGQGNTEAFF,TGTGCCATCAGTGAGTCCGGACAGGGGAACACTGAAGCTTTCTTT
TRBV11-3,16,TRBJ1-5,NA,TRBD1,CASRLQGARSNQPQHF,TGTGCCAGCAGGTTACAGGGGGCCCGTTCCAATCAGCCCCAGCATTTT
TRBV28,14,TRBJ1-5,once,NA,CASSSGGSLEPQHF,TGTGCCAGCAGTTCGGGGGGCAGTTTAGAGCCCCAGCATTTT
TRBV5-1,17,TRBJ2-3,NA,TRBD1,CASSFGNRGKGTDTQYF,TGCGCCAGCAGCTTTGGTAACAGGGGGAAAGGCACAGATACGCAGTATTTT
TRBV2,14,TRBJ2-1,NA,TRBD1,CASSVTGGENEQFF,TGTGCCAGCAGTGTAACAGGGGGCGAAAATGAGCAGTTCTTC
TRBV10-3,14,TRBJ1-3,NA,NA,CAIRAGGAGNTIYF,TGTGCCATCAGGGCCGGAGGTGCGGGCAACACCATATATTTT
TRBV24-1,16,TRBJ2-6,NA,TRBD1,CATSEGGTGDANVLTF,TGTGCCACCAGTGAGGGGGGGACAGGGGATGCCAACGTCCTGACTTTC
TRBV6-6,13,TRBJ2-7,once,NA,CASSYSVNYEQYF,TGTGCCAGCAGTTATAGTGTCAACTACGAGCAGTACTTC
TRBV5-1,17,TRBJ1-1,NA,NA,CASAPGRQSQGNTEAFF,TGCGCCAGCGCCCCGGGCAGACAGTCCCAGGGGAACACTGAAGCTTTCTTT
TRBV21-1,16,TRBJ2-5,NA,NA,CASSAMPTSLVETQYF,TGTGCCAGCAGCGCCATGCCTACTAGCCTGGTGGAGACCCAGTACTTC
TRBV6-5,14,TRBJ1-4,NA,NA,CASSQGRWNEKLFF,TGTGCCAGCAGTCAGGGAAGGTGGAATGAAAAACTGTTTTTT
TRBV11-2,16,TRBJ2-1,NA,NA,CASSLRGQGIYNEQFF,TGTGCCAGCAGCTTGCGGGGGCAGGGCATCTACAATGAGCAGTTCTTC
TRBV19,14,TRBJ1-5,NA,TRBD1,CASKAGTGSQPQHF,TGTGCCAGTAAGGCCGGGACAGGGTCCCAGCCCCAGCATTTT
TRBV6-1,15,TRBJ1-3,once,NA,CASSELAFSGNTIYF,TGTGCCAGCAGTGAGCTGGCCTTCTCTGGAAACACCATATATTTT
TRBV3-1/TRBV3-2,13,TRBJ1-5,NA,NA,CASSQDRGQPQHF,TGTGCCAGCAGCCAAGATAGGGGGCAGCCCCAGCATTTT
TRBV18,15,TRBJ2-3,NA,NA,CASSPGGLNTDTQYF,TGTGCCAGCTCACCGGGGGGTCTAAACACAGATACGCAGTATTTT
TRBV6-5,14,TRBJ2-1,NA,NA,CASTKQDSLNEQFF,TGTGCCAGCACCAAACAGGACAGCCTTAATGAGCAGTTCTTC
TRBV10-1,12,TRBJ2-5,once,NA,CASSQGRETQYF,TGCGCCAGCAGTCAGGGGCGGGAGACCCAGTACTTC
TRBV5-5,13,TRBJ2-2,NA,NA,CASSRTVTGELFF,TGTGCCAGCAGCCGGACAGTCACCGGGGAGCTGTTTTTT
TRBV9,15,TRBJ1-1,NA,TRBD1,CASNVGQGGRTEAFF,TGTGCCAGCAACGTGGGACAGGGAGGGCGGACTGAAGCTTTCTTT
TRBV5-1,15,TRBJ1-6,NA,NA,CASSSVPGVNSPLHF,TGCGCCAGCAGCTCCGTACCAGGGGTTAATTCACCCCTCCACTTT
TRBV5-1,16,TRBJ2-5,NA,NA,CASSSTSQGRRETQYF,TGCGCCAGCAGCTCTACGTCGCAGGGGCGGAGGGAGACCCAGTACTTC
TRBV7-2,15,TRBJ2-3,NA,TRBD2,CASSSSGTRTDTQYF,TGTGCCAGCAGCTCTTCCGGGACTAGGACAGATACGCAGTATTTT
TRBV6-5,14,TRBJ1-3,NA,NA,CASSPAGMRNTIYF,TGTGCCAGCAGTCCCGCCGGGATGAGGAACACCATATATTTT
TRBV30,15,TRBJ2-3,NA,TRBD2,CAWNPRGGAGDTQYF,TGTGCCTGGAACCCTCGCGGGGGGGCGGGGGATACGCAGTATTTT
TRBV29-1,10,TRBJ1-1,NA,NA,CSAEQAEAFF,TGCAGCGCTGAACAGGCTGAAGCTTTCTTT
TRBV10-1,14,TRBJ2-1,once,NA,CASSEAGQRYEQFF,TGCGCCAGCAGTGAGGCTGGTCAGAGGTATGAGCAGTTCTTC
TRBV4-1,14,TRBJ1-1,NA,NA,CASSPAGLNTEAFF,TGCGCCAGCAGCCCCGCGGGATTGAACACTGAAGCTTTCTTT
TRBV27,15,TRBJ1-6,NA,NA,CASSLNRVYNSPLHF,TGTGCCAGCAGTTTAAACAGGGTCTATAATTCACCCCTCCACTTT
TRBV12-3/TRBV12-4,13,TRBJ1-2,NA,TRBD1,CASRRGQNYGYTF,TGTGCCAGCAGGAGGGGACAGAACTATGGCTACACCTTC
TRBV12-5,15,TRBJ1-2,NA,NA,CASGPLEGDLYGYTF,TGTGCTAGTGGTCCCCTCGAGGGAGACCTATATGGCTACACCTTC